Listed below are T cell receptor beta chains from one sample, sequenced in a study of T cell responses to AZD1222 COVID-19 vaccine. Repertoires were generated with immunoSEQ multiplex PCR, while TCRdb's copy carries only in-frame clones and drops some. Among 200,000 to 250,000 clones listed, roughly 91% were seen once. Sequenced here: peripheral blood, sampled on day 0 of MenACWY control vaccination. Receptor source: an adult in good health. The CDR3 runs from the conserved cysteine through the conserved F or W. A D gene is named only where the DNA matches it firmly. Size is omitted from some rows. Given values are once, few, many or a class for expanded clones.

abundance	v_gene	d_gene	j_gene	CDR3nt	CDR3aa
once	TRBV30	TRBD2	TRBJ2-1	TGTGCCTGGAAGAGTAGCGGGGGCCTCAGCTCCTACAATGAGCAGTTCTTC	CAWKSSGGLSSYNEQFF
-	TRBV2	TRBD1	TRBJ1-2	TGTGCCAGCAGTGACGGGACAGGGGGCCCTTGGGGCTACACCTTC	CASSDGTGGPWGYTF
few	TRBV19	-	TRBJ1-5	TGTGCCAGTAGTATTGTCAGGTATAGCAATCAGCCCCAGCATTTT	CASSIVRYSNQPQHF
-	TRBV12-5	-	TRBJ1-5	TGTGCTAGTGCAATAAGCGTTGCCCAGCCCCAGCATTTT	CASAISVAQPQHF
once	TRBV7-6	TRBD1	TRBJ1-6	TGTGCCAGCAGCCAAACCACAGGGGGCAATTCACCCCTCCACTTT	CASSQTTGGNSPLHF
-	TRBV19	TRBD1	TRBJ1-5	TGTGCCAGTAGTATAGGGGACAGATTTGGGCAGCCCCAGCATTTT	CASSIGDRFGQPQHF
-	TRBV6-2/TRBV6-3	TRBD1	TRBJ2-6	TGTGCCAGCACCCCGGGACAGTATCTTTCTGGGGCCAACGTCCTGACTTTC	CASTPGQYLSGANVLTF
-	TRBV28	-	TRBJ1-1	TGTGCCAGCTCCTATTATCACACTGAAGCTTTCTTT	CASSYYHTEAFF
-	TRBV7-2	-	TRBJ1-6	TGTGCCAGCAGCTTCAGTGGCCCTCTGTCGAGTAATTCACCCCTCCACTTT	CASSFSGPLSSNSPLHF
-	TRBV10-1	TRBD1	TRBJ1-4	TGCGCCAGCAGTGAGTCCTCCTTACAGGGGGCGCGGGAAAAACTGTTTTTT	CASSESSLQGAREKLFF
-	TRBV7-2	-	TRBJ1-1	TGTGCCAGCAGCTTAGCCCCGGGAGAAGCTTTCTTT	CASSLAPGEAFF
once	TRBV19	-	TRBJ1-1	TGTGCCAGTAGTATAAGTCGCGGGGTAGGCACTGAAGCTTTCTTT	CASSISRGVGTEAFF
-	TRBV5-4	-	TRBJ1-1	TGTGCCAGCAGCTTGCGGGGCACTGAAGCTTTCTTT	CASSLRGTEAFF
-	TRBV19	TRBD2	TRBJ2-7	TGTGCCAGTAGTATAGGTCTAGCGGGGAGGTACGAGCAGTACTTC	CASSIGLAGRYEQYF
-	TRBV3-1/TRBV3-2	-	TRBJ1-2	TGTGCCAGCAGCGGACTCAACTATGGCTACACCTTC	CASSGLNYGYTF
-	TRBV5-1	TRBD1	TRBJ1-1	TGCGCCAGCAGCTGGGGGACAGGCGAAACGACTGAAGCTTTCTTT	CASSWGTGETTEAFF
-	TRBV6-5	-	TRBJ1-6	TGTGCCAGCAGGACGGACAGTAATTCACCCCTCCACTTT	CASRTDSNSPLHF
few	TRBV27	-	TRBJ1-1	TGTGCCAGCATGACCGGGGGGCACACTGAAGCTTTCTTT	CASMTGGHTEAFF
-	TRBV29-1	TRBD1	TRBJ1-2	TGCAGCGTTGCCGGGACAGGGGGCAGGTATGGCTACACCTTC	CSVAGTGGRYGYTF
-	TRBV30	TRBD1	TRBJ1-5	TGTGCCTGGAGCGGACAGGGTTATCAGCCCCAGCATTTT	CAWSGQGYQPQHF
once	TRBV28	TRBD1	TRBJ1-5	TGTGCCATCCTAGACAGGGGCAATCAGCCCCAGCATTTT	CAILDRGNQPQHF
-	TRBV28	TRBD1	TRBJ2-1	TGTGCCAGCAGTTTATTGAGGGGGCCGGAGTTCTTC	CASSLLRGPEFF
-	TRBV11-2	-	TRBJ2-7	TGTGCCAGCAGCTTAGTTGGGGCCCCTAACAAGCAGTACTTC	CASSLVGAPNKQYF
-	TRBV3-1/TRBV3-2	-	TRBJ1-3	TGTGCCAGCAGCTCATGGCGGGGGACGGCGACTTCTGGAAACACCATATATTTT	CASSSWRGTATSGNTIYF
-	TRBV19	-	TRBJ1-1	TGTGCCAGTAGTATTCGGCAGCGGTACACTGAAGCTTTCTTT	CASSIRQRYTEAFF
-	TRBV19	TRBD1	TRBJ1-2	TGTGCCAGTAGTTCCCGACAGGGAGCCTCCTATGGCTACACCTTC	CASSSRQGASYGYTF
-	TRBV6-2/TRBV6-3	-	TRBJ1-4	TGTGCCAGCAGCTGGGCGGCCCACGGTGGCAGAAATGAAAAACTGTTTTTT	CASSWAAHGGRNEKLFF
-	TRBV6-6	TRBD1	TRBJ1-2	TGTGCCAGCAGTTCGCGCGGACAGGGAGACTATGGCTACACCTTC	CASSSRGQGDYGYTF
once	TRBV7-2	-	TRBJ1-1	TGTGCCAGCAGCTTCGTCGGGACTGAAGCTTTCTTT	CASSFVGTEAFF
few	TRBV5-6	-	TRBJ1-2	TGTGCCAGCAGCTTCCCGGCAGGGCCCGGCTACACCTTC	CASSFPAGPGYTF
-	TRBV30	-	TRBJ1-4	TGTGCCTGGAGTTCAGGAGTTGCAACTAATGAAAAACTGTTTTTT	CAWSSGVATNEKLFF
once	TRBV5-1	-	TRBJ2-3	TGCGCCAGCAGCTCACGCCGGACTACCGGAAAAGATACGCAGTATTTT	CASSSRRTTGKDTQYF
-	TRBV19	TRBD1	TRBJ1-5	TGTGCCAGTAGTACCCCAGGACAGGCCTATCAGCCCCAGCATTTT	CASSTPGQAYQPQHF
once	TRBV9	-	TRBJ1-1	TGTGCCAGCAGCGTAGGAGCTGAGCTGAACACTGAAGCTTTCTTT	CASSVGAELNTEAFF
-	TRBV11-2	TRBD1	TRBJ1-1	TGTGCCAGCAGCTTCGAAACAGGGGGTACTGAAGCTTTCTTT	CASSFETGGTEAFF
-	TRBV5-4	TRBD2	TRBJ2-1	TGTGCCAGCAGCTGGCTAGCGGGGGGTAGACATGAGCAGTTCTTC	CASSWLAGGRHEQFF
-	TRBV7-6	-	TRBJ2-7	TGTGCCAGCAGCTTAGATGGAGGGGCCGAAGGGGAGCAGTACTTC	CASSLDGGAEGEQYF
-	TRBV7-6	TRBD1	TRBJ1-2	TGTGCCAGCAGCCGGGACAGCGGTAGGTCGCGAGTAAATGGCTACACCTTC	CASSRDSGRSRVNGYTF